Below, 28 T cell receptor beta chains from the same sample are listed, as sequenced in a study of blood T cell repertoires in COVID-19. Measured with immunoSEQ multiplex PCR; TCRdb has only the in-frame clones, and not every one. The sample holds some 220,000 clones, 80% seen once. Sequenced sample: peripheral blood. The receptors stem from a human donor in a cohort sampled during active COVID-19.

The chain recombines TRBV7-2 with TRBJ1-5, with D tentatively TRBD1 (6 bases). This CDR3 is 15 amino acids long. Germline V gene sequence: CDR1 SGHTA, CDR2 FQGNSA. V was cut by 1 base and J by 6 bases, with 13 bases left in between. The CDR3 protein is CASSLDRALGQPQHF. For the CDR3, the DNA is TGTGCCAGCAGCTTAGACAGGGCTTTGGGTCAGCCCCAGCATTTT. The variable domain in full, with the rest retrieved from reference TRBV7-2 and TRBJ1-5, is GAGVSQSPSNKVTEKGKDVELRCDPISGHTALYWYRQSLGQGLEFLIYFQGNSAPDKSGLPSDRFSAERTGGSVSTLTIQRTQQEDSAVYLCASSLDRALGQPQHFGDGTRLSIL.

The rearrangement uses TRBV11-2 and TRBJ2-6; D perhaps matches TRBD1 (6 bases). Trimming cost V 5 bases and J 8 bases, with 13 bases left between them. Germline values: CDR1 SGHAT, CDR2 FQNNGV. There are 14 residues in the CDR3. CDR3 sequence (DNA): TGTGCCAGCAGCAACACCGACAGGCCCAACGTCCTGACTTTC. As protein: CASSNTDRPNVLTF.

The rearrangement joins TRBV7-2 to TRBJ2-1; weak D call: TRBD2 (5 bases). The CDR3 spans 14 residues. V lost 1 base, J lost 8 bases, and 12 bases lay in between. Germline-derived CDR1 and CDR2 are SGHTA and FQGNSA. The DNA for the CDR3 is TGTGCCAGCAGCTTAGAGTGGGAGAAGGATGAGCAGTTCTTC. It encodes CASSLEWEKDEQFF.

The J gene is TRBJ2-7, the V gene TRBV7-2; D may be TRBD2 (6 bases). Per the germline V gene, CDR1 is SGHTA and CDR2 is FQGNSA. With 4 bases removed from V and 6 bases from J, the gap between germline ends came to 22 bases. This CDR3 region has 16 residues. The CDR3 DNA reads TGTGCCAGCAGCTCACGCCCCCCAGAGCCCGGGGGCGAGCAGTACTTC. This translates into CASSSRPPEPGGEQYF.

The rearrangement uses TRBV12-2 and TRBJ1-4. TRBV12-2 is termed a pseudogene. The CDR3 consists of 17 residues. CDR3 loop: CASRSGEDEVGDEKLFF. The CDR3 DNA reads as TGTGCAAGTCGTTCGGGAGAGGACGAGGTTGGGGATGAAAAACTGTTTTTT.

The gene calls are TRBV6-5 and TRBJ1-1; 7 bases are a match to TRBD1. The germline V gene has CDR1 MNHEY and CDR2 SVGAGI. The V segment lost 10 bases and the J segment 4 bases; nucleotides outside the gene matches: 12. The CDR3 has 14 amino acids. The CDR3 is CATRAGGGITEAFF. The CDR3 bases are TGTGCCACCCGGGCAGGGGGAGGAATCACTGAAGCTTTCTTT.

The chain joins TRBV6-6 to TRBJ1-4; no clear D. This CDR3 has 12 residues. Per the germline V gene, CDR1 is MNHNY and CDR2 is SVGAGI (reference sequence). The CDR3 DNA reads TGTGCAGTCCGGACGGGGAATGAAAAACTGTTTTTT. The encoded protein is CAVRTGNEKLFF.

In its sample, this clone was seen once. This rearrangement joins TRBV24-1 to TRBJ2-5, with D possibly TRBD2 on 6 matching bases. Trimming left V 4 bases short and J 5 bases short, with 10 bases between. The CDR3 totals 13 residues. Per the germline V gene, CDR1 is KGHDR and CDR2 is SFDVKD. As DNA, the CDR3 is TGTGCCACCAGTGACGGGGGTAGGGAGACCCAGTACTTC. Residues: CATSDGGRETQYF.

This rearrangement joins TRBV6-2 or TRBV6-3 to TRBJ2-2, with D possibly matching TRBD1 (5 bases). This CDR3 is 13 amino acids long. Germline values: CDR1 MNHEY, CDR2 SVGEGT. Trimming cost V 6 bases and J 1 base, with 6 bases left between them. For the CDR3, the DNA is TGTGCCAGCAGCACAGGGAACACCGGGGAGCTGTTTTTT. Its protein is CASSTGNTGELFF.

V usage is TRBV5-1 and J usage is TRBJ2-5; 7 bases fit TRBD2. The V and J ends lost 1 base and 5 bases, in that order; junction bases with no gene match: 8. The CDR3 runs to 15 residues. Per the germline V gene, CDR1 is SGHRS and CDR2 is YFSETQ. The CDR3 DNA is TGCGCCAGCAGCTTGAGTGGGAGGGCCGGGGAGACCCAGTACTTC. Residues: CASSLSGRAGETQYF.

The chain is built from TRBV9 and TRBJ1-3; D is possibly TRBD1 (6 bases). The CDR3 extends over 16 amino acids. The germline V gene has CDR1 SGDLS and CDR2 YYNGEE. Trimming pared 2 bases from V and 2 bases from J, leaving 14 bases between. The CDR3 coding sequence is TGTGCCAGCAGCGTGGGGCAGGGGACCGCTGGAAACACCATATATTTT. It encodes CASSVGQGTAGNTIYF.

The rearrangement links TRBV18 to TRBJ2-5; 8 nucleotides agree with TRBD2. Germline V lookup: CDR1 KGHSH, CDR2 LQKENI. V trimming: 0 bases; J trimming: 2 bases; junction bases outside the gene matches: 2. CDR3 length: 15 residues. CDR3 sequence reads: CASSPPTSVQETQYF. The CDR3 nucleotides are TGTGCCAGCTCACCACCGACTAGCGTTCAAGAGACCCAGTACTTC.

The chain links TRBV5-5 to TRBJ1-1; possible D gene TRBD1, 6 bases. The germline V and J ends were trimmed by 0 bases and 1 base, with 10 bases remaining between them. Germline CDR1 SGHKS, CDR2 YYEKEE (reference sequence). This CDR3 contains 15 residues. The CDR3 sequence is CASSLGRGGNTEAFF. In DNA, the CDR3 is TGTGCCAGCAGCTTGGGCAGGGGTGGGAACACTGAAGCTTTCTTT. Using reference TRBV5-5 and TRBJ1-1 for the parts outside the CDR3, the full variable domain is DAGVTQSPTHLIKTRGQQVTLRCSPISGHKSVSWYQQVLGQGPQFIFQYYEKEERGRGNFPDRFSARQFPNYSSELNVNALLLGDSALYLCASSLGRGGNTEAFFGQGTRLTVV.

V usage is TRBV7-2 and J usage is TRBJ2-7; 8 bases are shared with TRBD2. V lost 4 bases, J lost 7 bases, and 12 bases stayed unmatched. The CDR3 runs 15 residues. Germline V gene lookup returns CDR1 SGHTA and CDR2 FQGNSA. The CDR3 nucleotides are TGTGCCAGCAGCTCCGACGGACCGGGAGGGGGAGAGCAGTACTTC. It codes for CASSSDGPGGGEQYF.

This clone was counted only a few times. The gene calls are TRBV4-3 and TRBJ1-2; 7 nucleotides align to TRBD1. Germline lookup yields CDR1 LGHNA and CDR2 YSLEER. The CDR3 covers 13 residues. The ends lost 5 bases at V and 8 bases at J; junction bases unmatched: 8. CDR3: CASSSTGVRGYTF. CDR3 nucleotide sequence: TGCGCCAGCAGCTCAACAGGGGTGAGAGGCTACACCTTC.

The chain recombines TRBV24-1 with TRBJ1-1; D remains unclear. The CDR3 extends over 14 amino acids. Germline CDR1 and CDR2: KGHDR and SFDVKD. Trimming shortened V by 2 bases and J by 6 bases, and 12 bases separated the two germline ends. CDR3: CATSDSAMSAEAFF. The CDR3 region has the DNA TGTGCCACCAGTGATTCCGCCATGAGCGCTGAAGCTTTCTTT.

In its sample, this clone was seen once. In DNA, the CDR3 is TGTGCCACCAGCACTCCCTTAGCGGGACGGACCTACAATGAGCAGTTCTTC. Translated: CATSTPLAGRTYNEQFF. The chain is built from TRBV15 and TRBJ2-1; 8 bases are shared with TRBD2. The CDR3 covers 17 residues. Per germline, CDR1 LNHNV and CDR2 YYDKDF (reference sequence). V was clipped by 4 bases and J by 2 bases; unmatched bases: 10.

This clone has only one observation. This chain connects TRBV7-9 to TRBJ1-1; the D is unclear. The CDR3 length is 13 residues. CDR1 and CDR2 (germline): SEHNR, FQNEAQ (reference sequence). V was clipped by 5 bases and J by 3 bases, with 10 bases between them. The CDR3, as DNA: TGTGCCAGCAGCAGGGAGAGGGACACTGAAGCTTTCTTT. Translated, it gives CASSRERDTEAFF.

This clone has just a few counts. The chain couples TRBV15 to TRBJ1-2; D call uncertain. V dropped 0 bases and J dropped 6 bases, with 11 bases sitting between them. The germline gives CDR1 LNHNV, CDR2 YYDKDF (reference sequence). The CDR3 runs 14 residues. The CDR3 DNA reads TGTGCCACCAGCAGAGATTGGGCAGAAAATGGCTACACCTTC. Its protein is CATSRDWAENGYTF. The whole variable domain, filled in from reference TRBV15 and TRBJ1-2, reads DAMVIQNPRYQVTQFGKPVTLSCSQTLNHNVMYWYQQKSSQAPKLLFHYYDKDFNNEADTPDNFQSRRPNTSFCFLDIRSPGLGDTAMYLCATSRDWAENGYTFGSGTRLTVV.

The CDR3 DNA is TGTGCCAGCAGCACAGGGTACAATGAGCAGTTCTTC. It encodes CASSTGYNEQFF. The chain couples TRBV7-6 to TRBJ2-1, with D possibly TRBD1 on 6 matching bases. The CDR3 is 12 amino acids. V was pared by 5 bases and J by 4 bases, with 6 bases between. The germline CDR1 and CDR2 sequences are SGHVS and FNYEAQ.

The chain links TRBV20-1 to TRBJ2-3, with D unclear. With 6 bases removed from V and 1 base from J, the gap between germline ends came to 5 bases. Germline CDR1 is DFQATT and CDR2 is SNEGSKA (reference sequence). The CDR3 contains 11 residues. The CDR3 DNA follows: TGCAGTGCGGGCGGCACAGATACGCAGTATTTT. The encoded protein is CSAGGTDTQYF.

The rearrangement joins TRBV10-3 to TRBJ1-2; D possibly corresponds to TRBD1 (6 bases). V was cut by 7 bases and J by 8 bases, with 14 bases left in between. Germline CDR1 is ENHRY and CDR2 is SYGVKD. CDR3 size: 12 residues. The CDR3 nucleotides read TGTGCCATCACCGGGCAGGGGAGCGGCTACACCTTC. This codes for CAITGQGSGYTF.

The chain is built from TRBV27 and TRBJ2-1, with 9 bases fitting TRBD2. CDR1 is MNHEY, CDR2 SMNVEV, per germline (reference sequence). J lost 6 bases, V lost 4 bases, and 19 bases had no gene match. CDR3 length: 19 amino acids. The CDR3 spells CASSSLPIVSGGTFNEQFF. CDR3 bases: TGTGCCAGCAGTTCACTTCCGATCGTTAGCGGGGGAACTTTCAATGAGCAGTTCTTC.

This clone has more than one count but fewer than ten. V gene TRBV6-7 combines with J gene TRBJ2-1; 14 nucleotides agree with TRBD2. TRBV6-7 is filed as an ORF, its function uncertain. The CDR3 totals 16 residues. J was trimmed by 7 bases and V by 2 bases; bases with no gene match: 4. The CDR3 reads CASSYGTSGSGNEQFF. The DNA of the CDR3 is TGTGCCAGCAGTTACGGGACTAGCGGGAGCGGTAATGAGCAGTTCTTC.

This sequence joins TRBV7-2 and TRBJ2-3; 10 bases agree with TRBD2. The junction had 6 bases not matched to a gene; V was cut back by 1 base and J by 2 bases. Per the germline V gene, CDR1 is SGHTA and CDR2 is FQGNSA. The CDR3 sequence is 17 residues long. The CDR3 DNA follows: TGTGCCAGCAGCTTAGATCCTAGCGGGGGATTCACAGATACGCAGTATTTT. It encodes CASSLDPSGGFTDTQYF.

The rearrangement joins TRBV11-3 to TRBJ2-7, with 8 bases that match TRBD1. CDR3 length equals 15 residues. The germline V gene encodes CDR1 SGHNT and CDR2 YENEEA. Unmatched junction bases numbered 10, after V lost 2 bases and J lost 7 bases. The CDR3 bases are TGTGCCAGCAGCTTACAAACAGGGGGACATGGGGAGCAGTACTTC. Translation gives CASSLQTGGHGEQYF.

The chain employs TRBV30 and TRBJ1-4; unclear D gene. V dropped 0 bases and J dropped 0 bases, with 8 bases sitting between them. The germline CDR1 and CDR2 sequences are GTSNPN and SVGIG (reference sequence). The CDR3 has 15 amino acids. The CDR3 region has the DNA TGTGCCTGGAGTGTCCGGGGATCAACTAATGAAAAACTGTTTTTT. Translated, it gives CAWSVRGSTNEKLFF.

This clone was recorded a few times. The CDR3 DNA reads TGTGCCAGCAGCTTGGATTCGGGAGGGTACCAAGAGACCCAGTACTTC. Protein: CASSLDSGGYQETQYF. The genes are TRBV5-4 and TRBJ2-5; 8 bases agree with TRBD2. Trimming at V came to 0 bases and at J to 0 bases, leaving 4 bases not matched to a gene. The germline gives CDR1 SGHNT, CDR2 YYREEE (reference sequence). The CDR3 sequence is 16 residues long.